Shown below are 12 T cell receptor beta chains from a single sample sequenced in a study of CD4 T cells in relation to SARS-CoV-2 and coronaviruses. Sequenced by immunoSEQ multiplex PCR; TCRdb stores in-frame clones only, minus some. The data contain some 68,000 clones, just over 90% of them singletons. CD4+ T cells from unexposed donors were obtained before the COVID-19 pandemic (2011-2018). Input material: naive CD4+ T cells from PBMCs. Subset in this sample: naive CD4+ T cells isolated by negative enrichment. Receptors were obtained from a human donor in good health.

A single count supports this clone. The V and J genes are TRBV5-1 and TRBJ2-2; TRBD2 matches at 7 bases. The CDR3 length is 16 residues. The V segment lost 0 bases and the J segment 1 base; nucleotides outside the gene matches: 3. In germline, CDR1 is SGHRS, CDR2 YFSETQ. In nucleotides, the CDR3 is TGCGCCAGCAGCTTGGATCCGGGAGGGAACACCGGGGAGCTGTTTTTT. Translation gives CASSLDPGGNTGELFF.

The CDR3 DNA follows: TGTGCCACCAGTGAGGACATTTCCGAAAAACTGTTTTTT. Its protein is CATSEDISEKLFF. The chain joins TRBV24-1 to TRBJ1-4, with D possibly matching TRBD1 (5 bases). CDR1 and CDR2 (germline): KGHDR, SFDVKD. CDR3 length: 13 residues. The V gene lost 4 bases and the J gene lost 8 bases, with 10 bases spanning the gap.

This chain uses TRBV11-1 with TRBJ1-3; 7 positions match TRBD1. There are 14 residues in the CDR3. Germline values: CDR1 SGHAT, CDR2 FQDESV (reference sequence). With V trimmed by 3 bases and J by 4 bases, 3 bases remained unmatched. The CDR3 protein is CASSFGTVGNTIYF. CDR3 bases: TGTGCCAGCAGCTTCGGGACAGTCGGAAACACCATATATTTT.

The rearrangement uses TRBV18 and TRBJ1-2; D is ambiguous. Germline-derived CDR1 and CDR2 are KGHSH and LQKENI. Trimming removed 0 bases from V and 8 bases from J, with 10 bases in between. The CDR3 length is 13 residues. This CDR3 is CASSPPGVSGYTF. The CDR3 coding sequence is TGTGCCAGCTCACCACCAGGTGTCTCCGGCTACACCTTC.

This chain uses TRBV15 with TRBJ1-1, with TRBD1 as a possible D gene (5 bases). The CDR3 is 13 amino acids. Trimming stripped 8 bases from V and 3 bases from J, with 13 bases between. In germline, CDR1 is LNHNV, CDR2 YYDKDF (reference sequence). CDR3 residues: CATGPSRDTEAFF. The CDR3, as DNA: TGTGCCACCGGGCCGAGCAGGGACACTGAAGCTTTCTTT.

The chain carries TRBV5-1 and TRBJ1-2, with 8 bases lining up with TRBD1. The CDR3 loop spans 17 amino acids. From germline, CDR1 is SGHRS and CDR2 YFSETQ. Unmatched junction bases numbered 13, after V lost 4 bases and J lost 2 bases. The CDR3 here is CASSMRGRGRSNYGYTF. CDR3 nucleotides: TGCGCCAGCAGCATGAGGGGCAGGGGGCGATCGAACTATGGCTACACCTTC. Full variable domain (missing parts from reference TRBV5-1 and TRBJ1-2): KAGVTQTPRYLIKTRGQQVTLSCSPISGHRSVSWYQQTPGQGLQFLFEYFSETQRNKGNFPGRFSGRQFSNSRSEMNVSTLELGDSALYLCASSMRGRGRSNYGYTFGSGTRLTVV.

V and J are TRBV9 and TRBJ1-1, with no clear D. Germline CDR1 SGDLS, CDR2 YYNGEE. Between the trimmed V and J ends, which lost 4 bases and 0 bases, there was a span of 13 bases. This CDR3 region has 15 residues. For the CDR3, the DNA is TGTGCCAGCAGCCCCAGATCAGCGGTGAACACTGAAGCTTTCTTT. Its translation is CASSPRSAVNTEAFF.

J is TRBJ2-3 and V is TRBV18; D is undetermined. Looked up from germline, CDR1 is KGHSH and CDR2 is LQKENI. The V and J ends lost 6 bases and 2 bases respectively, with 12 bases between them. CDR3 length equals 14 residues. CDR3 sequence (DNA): TGTGCCAGCTCGGGCTCCCCATTCACAGATACGCAGTATTTT. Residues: CASSGSPFTDTQYF.

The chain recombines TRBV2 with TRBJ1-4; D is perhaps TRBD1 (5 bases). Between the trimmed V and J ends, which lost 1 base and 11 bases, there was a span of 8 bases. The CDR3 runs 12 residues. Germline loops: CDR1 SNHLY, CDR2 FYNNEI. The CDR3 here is CASSEGSGKLFF. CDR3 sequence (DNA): TGTGCCAGCAGTGAAGGTTCAGGGAAACTGTTTTTT. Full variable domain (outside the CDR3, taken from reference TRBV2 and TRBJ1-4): EPEVTQTPSHQVTQMGQEVILRCVPISNHLYFYWYRQILGQKVEFLVSFYNNEISEKSEIFDDQFSVERPDGSNFTLKIRSTKLEDSAMYFCASSEGSGKLFFGSGTQLSVL.

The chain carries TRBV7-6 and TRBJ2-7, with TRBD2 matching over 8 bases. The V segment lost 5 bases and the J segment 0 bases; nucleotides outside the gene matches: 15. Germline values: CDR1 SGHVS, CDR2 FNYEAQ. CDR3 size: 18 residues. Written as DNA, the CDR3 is TGTGCCAGCAGCCACCCCATCGGAGTAGCGGGAAACTCCTACGAGCAGTACTTC. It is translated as CASSHPIGVAGNSYEQYF. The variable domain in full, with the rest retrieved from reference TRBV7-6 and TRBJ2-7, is GAGVSQSPRYKVTKRGQDVALRCDPISGHVSLYWYRQALGQGPEFLTYFNYEAQQDKSGLPNDRFSAERPEGSISTLTIQRTEQRDSAMYRCASSHPIGVAGNSYEQYFGPGTRLTVT.

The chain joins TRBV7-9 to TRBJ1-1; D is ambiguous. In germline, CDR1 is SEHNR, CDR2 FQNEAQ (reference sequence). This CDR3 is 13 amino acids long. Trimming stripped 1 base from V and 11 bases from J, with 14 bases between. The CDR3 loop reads CASSLDPDGHAFF. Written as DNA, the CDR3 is TGTGCCAGCAGCTTAGACCCAGACGGTCATGCTTTCTTT.

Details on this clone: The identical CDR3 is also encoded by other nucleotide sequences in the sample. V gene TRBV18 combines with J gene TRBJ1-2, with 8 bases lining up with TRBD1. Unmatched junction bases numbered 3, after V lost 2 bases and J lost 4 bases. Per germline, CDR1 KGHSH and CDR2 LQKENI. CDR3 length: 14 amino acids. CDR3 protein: CASSPRQGSYGYTF. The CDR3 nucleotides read TGTGCCAGCTCACCAAGACAGGGGTCCTATGGCTACACCTTC.